This T cell receptor (beta chain) comes out of a study of blood T cell repertoires in COVID-19. Overall study: The United States, Italy and Spain provided the acute and convalescent COVID-19 samples. PBMCs, B-cell-depleted T cells, or T cells were the source of the cDNA or gDNA that made up the material.

V gave up 7 bases and J gave up 7 bases, with 18 bases separating them. The CDR3 runs to 14 residues. Germline assignment: CDR1 SGHTS and CDR2 YDEGEE. This clone was counted only a few times. Source study methods: Amplifying reference gene primers gave estimates of nucleated cell counts. The table came from immunoSEQ multiplex PCR; TCRdb's copy has only in-frame clones and leaves some out. D and trimming come from the DNA, and the V and J calls and clone size come from that table. The sample consists of approximately 170,000 clones, approximately 79% of them appearing once. V is TRBV5-8 and J is TRBJ1-5; D is uncertain. The sequenced sample was peripheral blood. The receptor's source is a woman aged 80 or over with acute or convalescent COVID-19. CDR3 region: CASQNDGVHQPQHF. The DNA of the CDR3 is TGTGCCAGCCAAAACGACGGGGTTCACCAGCCCCAGCATTTT. Full variable domain (remainder filled in from reference TRBV5-8 and TRBJ1-5): EAGVTQSPTHLIKTRGQQATLRCSPISGHTSVYWYQQALGLGLQFLLWYDEGEERNRGNFPPRFSGRQFPNYSSELNVNALELEDSALYLCASQNDGVHQPQHFGDGTRLSIL.